The sequence of this T cell receptor beta chain was determined in a study of pediatric ulcerative colitis. Whole-study findings and limits: A couple of rectal CDR3 clonotypes occurred in all ulcerative colitis patients. This repertoire reflects total lymphocytes rather than subpopulations like regulatory T cells.

In its sample, this clone was seen a few times. Its antigen is unidentified. Per the germline V gene, CDR1 is SGHTA and CDR2 is FQGNSA. The V and J ends lost 2 bases and 0 bases respectively, with 10 bases between them. This CDR3 spans 15 amino acids. This was a survey-level run. This table comes from immunoSEQ multiplex PCR, and its TCRdb copy is limited to in-frame clones, with some not included. Of 55,000 to 65,000 clones listed, 75% to 85% are singletons. The chain employs TRBV7-2 and TRBJ1-1; D unclear. The sequence was collected from a boy aged 10-17 years with moderate ulcerative colitis. Sequencing input: blood. The CDR3 is CASSLRPGMNTEAFF. In DNA, the CDR3 is TGTGCCAGCAGCTTACGACCGGGGATGAACACTGAAGCTTTCTTT.